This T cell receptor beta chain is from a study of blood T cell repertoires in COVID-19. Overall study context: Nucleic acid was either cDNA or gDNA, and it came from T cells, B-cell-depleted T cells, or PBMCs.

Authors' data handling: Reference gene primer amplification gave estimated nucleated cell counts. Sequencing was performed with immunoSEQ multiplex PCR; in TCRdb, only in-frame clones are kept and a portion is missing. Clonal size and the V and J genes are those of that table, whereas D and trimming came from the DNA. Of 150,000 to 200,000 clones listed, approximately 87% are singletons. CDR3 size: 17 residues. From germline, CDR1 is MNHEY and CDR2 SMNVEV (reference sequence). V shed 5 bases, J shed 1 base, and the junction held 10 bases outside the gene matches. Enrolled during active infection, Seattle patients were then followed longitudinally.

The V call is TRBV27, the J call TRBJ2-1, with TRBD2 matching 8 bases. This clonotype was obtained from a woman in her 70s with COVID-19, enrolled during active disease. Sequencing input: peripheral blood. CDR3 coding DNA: TGTGCCAGCAGTCCGAAAGCGGGAGTGACGTCCTACAATGAGCAGTTCTTC. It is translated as CASSPKAGVTSYNEQFF.